This T cell receptor (beta chain) was recovered during a study of blood T cells in healthy people across ages. Whole-study findings and limits: Age brought a roughly linear fall in TCR beta diversity measured per million T cells.

Each of the donors had roughly 9.4 milliliters of peripheral blood drawn into EDTA-treated Vacutainer tubes. Each sample yielded at least 7 million isolated PBMCs. Through a sample-barcoded 5' primer and a J-beta primer mix, a second PCR was run for roughly 6 to 12 cycles. TCRdb processed the 5' RACE reads anew with MiXCR; each CDR3 protein has one entry. The sample has about 580,000 distinct CDR3 sequences, around 50% seen once; the top ten hold roughly 24%. From germline, CDR1 is LGHNA and CDR2 YSLEER. The CDR3 is 15 residues long. V was clipped by 8 bases and J by 4 bases; unmatched bases: 11. Concerning this clonotype itself: Its antigen remains unidentified.

This receptor was taken from an elderly man in good health. The chain combines TRBV4-3 with TRBJ2-5; 9 bases are a match to TRBD1. The sequencing input was blood. The CDR3 sequence: CASGRGTGIGETQYF. In DNA, the CDR3 is TGCGCCAGCGGACGCGGGACAGGGATTGGAGAGACCCAGTACTTC.